The 4 T cell receptor beta chains listed next were all sequenced from one sample in a study of patients and donors after allogeneic stem cell transplantation. TCRdb re-called the RT-PCR reads with MiXCR, one entry per CDR3 protein. Among over 350,000 distinct CDR3 sequences, more than 15% were seen once, and the ten largest hold 7.2%. Sequenced input: blood, either unsorted or a sorted T cell fraction (not recorded which). The receptors were gathered from a human donor who was either an allogeneic HSCT recipient or a stem cell or donor lymphocyte infusion donor (not recorded which). It is not recorded whose cells these are; they may come from a transplant donor.

The J gene is TRBJ1-5, the V gene TRBV20-1, with D uncertain. CDR3 size: 12 residues. Per the germline V gene, CDR1 is DFQATT and CDR2 is SNEGSKA (reference sequence). Trimming cost V 5 bases and J 4 bases, with 9 bases left between them. The CDR3 loop is CSAARGNQPQHF. CDR3 DNA: TGCAGTGCTGCCCGAGGAAATCAGCCCCAGCATTTT.

The J gene is TRBJ2-5, the V gene TRBV2; tentative D call: TRBD1 (5 bases). Trimming took 11 bases from V and 3 from J, leaving 16 bases between them. CDR3 length equals 13 residues. Germline CDR1 is SNHLY and CDR2 is FYNNEI. CDR3 sequence: CASAGSYKETQYF. The CDR3 DNA sequence: TGTGCCTCAGCAGGGTCGTATAAAGAGACCCAGTACTTC.

The chain employs TRBV7-3 and TRBJ1-5; D is possibly TRBD1 (5 bases). CDR1 is SGHTA and CDR2 is FQGTGA in the germline V gene. With 5 bases removed from V and 1 base from J, the gap between germline ends came to 18 bases. The CDR3 is 17 residues long. CDR3 DNA: TGTGCCAGCAGCCGCCGGACATTAAAGGGGAGCAATCAGCCCCAGCATTTT. Translated: CASSRRTLKGSNQPQHF. Full variable domain (remainder filled in from reference TRBV7-3 and TRBJ1-5): GAGVSQTPSNKVTEKGKYVELRCDPISGHTALYWYRQSLGQGPEFLIYFQGTGAADDSGLPNDRFFAVRPEGSVSTLKIQRTERGDSAVYLCASSRRTLKGSNQPQHFGDGTRLSIL.

The J gene is TRBJ2-3, the V gene TRBV5-4; D is unclear. V dropped 3 bases and J dropped 5 bases, with 13 bases sitting between them. Germline V gene data show CDR1 as SGHNT and CDR2 as YYREEE (reference sequence). This CDR3 has 14 amino acids. Here the CDR3 DNA reads TGTGCCAGCAGCTCGGTCCTCCGTGTAGATACGCAGTATTTT. The encoded protein is CASSSVLRVDTQYF.